This T cell receptor (beta chain) was sequenced during a study of Ad26.COV2.S vaccination and SARS-CoV-2 variants. Overall study context: The Ad26.COV2.S arm of the COV1001 trial was where the donor was placed.

Treatment specified: roughly 18 received Ad26.COV2.S at low or high dose, single or two shots; several received placebo; per-sample allocation not given. Sampling took place 63 days after the first vaccine or placebo injection. Clones were sequenced by immunoSEQ multiplex PCR, and TCRdb holds only the in-frame ones, with some missing. Among some 320,000 clones listed, 85% to 90% were seen once. The CDR3 contains 14 residues. Germline V gene lookup returns CDR1 MNHNY and CDR2 SVGAGI (reference sequence). After removal of 6 bases from V and 8 bases from J, the junction contained 9 bases not matched to a gene.

Sample: peripheral blood, taken in a trial of Ad26.COV2.S vaccine versus placebo. The TCR sequence derives from a person aged 18-60 years who received the Ad26.COV2.S COVID-19 vaccine or a placebo. The chain joins TRBV6-6 to TRBJ2-1; 8 nucleotides agree with TRBD1. CDR3 amino acids: CASSHYRGSDEQFF. As DNA, the CDR3 is TGTGCCAGCAGCCACTACAGGGGGAGTGATGAGCAGTTCTTC.